This T cell receptor beta chain was identified in a study of control samples from healthy donors and cancer patients. CDR1 is MNHEY, CDR2 SMNVEV, per germline (reference sequence). The CDR3 spans 14 residues. V was clipped by 5 bases and J by 1 base, with 8 bases between them. TCRdb's table, derived via immunoSEQ multiplex PCR, lists solely in-frame clones and lacks some. The table shows over 150,000 clones, with about nine tenths occurring only once. The sequence was collected from a woman between 40 and 55 years old in good health. The sequencing input was blood. This rearrangement joins TRBV27 to TRBJ2-2; D is undetermined. The chain's CDR3 is CASSPRLNTGELFF. The CDR3 DNA is TGTGCCAGCAGTCCCCGATTGAACACCGGGGAGCTGTTTTTT.